This is a list of T cell receptor beta chains from one sample in a study of OX40 agonist ivuxolimab in advanced cancers. TCRdb's copy holds only in-frame clones and misses some; the assay was immunoSEQ multiplex PCR. The repertoire holds roughly 46,000 clones, roughly 82% seen once, with 2.6% in the top ten. The starting material was CD4+ or CD8+ T cells sorted from blood, obtained in a trial of the OX40 agonist ivuxolimab. The source is an adult with an advanced solid tumor such as melanoma, head and neck, liver or kidney cancer. Both conserved end residues are part of each CDR3. The D gene is left open where the match is weak. For some rows the clone size is stated as once, few or many, or as a class when expanded; others skip it.

DNA: TGTGCCAGCAGCTTGAACCTAGGGGTGGGCGGGCAAGAGACCCAGTACTTC
CDR3: CASSLNLGVGGQETQYF
J: TRBJ2-5
size: .
D: .
V: TRBV9

DNA: TGTGCCAGCAGTTTAGTGTTAGCCCACGAGCAGTACTTC
CDR3: CASSLVLAHEQYF
J: TRBJ2-7
size: .
D: .
V: TRBV27

DNA: TGTGCCAGCAATGGACTAGCGGGAGGGGACAAGTACTTC
CDR3: CASNGLAGGDKYF
J: TRBJ2-5
size: .
D: TRBD2
V: TRBV6-5

DNA: TGCGCCAGCAGCTCGGACAGGGGATTTTACAATGAGCAGTTCTTC
CDR3: CASSSDRGFYNEQFF
J: TRBJ2-1
size: .
D: TRBD1
V: TRBV5-1

DNA: TGTGCCAGCTCACCGGGGCAGACCCTTGATCGGGTCTTT
CDR3: CASSPGQTLDRVF
J: TRBJ1-1
size: once
D: .
V: TRBV18

DNA: TGTGCCAGCAGCCGCGGGGGGGCCGGCACAGATACGCAGTATTTT
CDR3: CASSRGGAGTDTQYF
J: TRBJ2-3
size: .
D: TRBD2
V: TRBV7-2

DNA: TGTGCCTCCGTGGACAGGTCTAATGAAAAACTGTTTTTT
CDR3: CASVDRSNEKLFF
J: TRBJ1-4
size: .
D: .
V: TRBV21-1

DNA: TGTGCCAGTAGTAGTGGCAGGGGGTGGTTGGACACTGAAGCTTTCTTT
CDR3: CASSSGRGWLDTEAFF
J: TRBJ1-1
size: .
D: TRBD1
V: TRBV19

DNA: TGTGCCTGGAGTGGATACAGGGGTCGCACCGGGGAGCTGTTTTTT
CDR3: CAWSGYRGRTGELFF
J: TRBJ2-2
size: .
D: TRBD1
V: TRBV30

DNA: TGTGCCAGCAGTGAACCGGGACATGGTAATGAAAAACTGTTTTTT
CDR3: CASSEPGHGNEKLFF
J: TRBJ1-4
size: .
D: .
V: TRBV6-1

DNA: TGCGCCAGCAGATCCCGGGACGGAGACACAGATACGCAGTATTTT
CDR3: CASRSRDGDTDTQYF
J: TRBJ2-3
size: .
D: .
V: TRBV5-1